This is a list of T cell receptor beta chains from one sample in a study of cytomegalovirus exposure and HLA in healthy donors. Here immunoSEQ multiplex PCR was the method, and the copy in TCRdb shows in-frame clones only, minus some. This sample has approximately 160,000 clones, with roughly 82% found just once. Sequencing was carried out using PBMCs. Receptor source: a man younger than 40 in good health and CMV-seropositive. The CDR3 runs from the conserved cysteine through the conserved F or W.

v_call | cdr3_aa
TRBV5-8 | CASSQRLEQYF
TRBV5-1 | CASSLREWGTGELFF
TRBV6-5 | CASSYKAGGYQETQYF
TRBV4-1 | CASSQAPGTGSGEQYF
TRBV11-2 | CASSLGSGGRSSYEQYF
TRBV28 | CASSHGGNSGANGLTF
TRBV25-1 | CASSEAGGPNEKLFF
TRBV28 | CASRPISLTHPYEQYF
TRBV27 | CASSLGETGTYEQYF
TRBV19 | CASSMTPSGGYNEQFF
TRBV5-4 | CASSSSDSYGYTF
TRBV11-3 | CASSLWAGEQFF
TRBV5-4 | CASSLISSGDNEQFF
TRBV28 | CASSVQGQGYSPLHF
TRBV4-3 | CASSQDRSGGAYNEQFF
TRBV13 | CASSLQGQETQYF
TRBV27 | CASSLRLALYNEQFF
TRBV6-5 | CAAGNYGYTF
TRBV4-3 | CASSRGPLSAGSFVETQYF
TRBV2 | CASSEVTGDQPQHF
TRBV5-1 | CASSFSAGKGTGELFF
TRBV2 | CAVPTGTGNTGELFF
TRBV2 | CASSEGTSRQETQYF
TRBV7-9 | CASRLGLAGSNTGELFF
TRBV6-5 | CASSGDRIQPQHF
TRBV28 | CASGGGDNEKLFF
TRBV2 | CASSRTGPYNEQFF
TRBV13 | CASSSPAGGPTGELFF
TRBV2 | CASSGAEQETQYF
TRBV28 | CASSLLSRGPQSYYF
TRBV7-2 | CASSFRSGTGDEKLFF
TRBV6-5 | CASSYLTSGGTDTQYF